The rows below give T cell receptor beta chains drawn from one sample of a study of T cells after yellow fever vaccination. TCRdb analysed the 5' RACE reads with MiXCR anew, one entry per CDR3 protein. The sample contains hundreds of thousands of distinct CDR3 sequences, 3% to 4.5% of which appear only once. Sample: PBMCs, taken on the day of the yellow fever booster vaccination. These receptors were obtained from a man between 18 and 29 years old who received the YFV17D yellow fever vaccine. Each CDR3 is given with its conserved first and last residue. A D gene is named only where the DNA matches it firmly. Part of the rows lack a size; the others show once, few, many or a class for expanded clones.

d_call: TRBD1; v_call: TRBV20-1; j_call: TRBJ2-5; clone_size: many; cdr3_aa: CSARVQGETQYF; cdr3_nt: TGCAGTGCTAGAGTACAGGGGGAGACCCAGTACTTC
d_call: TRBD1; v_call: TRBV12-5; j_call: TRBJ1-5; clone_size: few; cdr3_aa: CASGPGTDNQPQHF; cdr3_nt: TGTGCTAGTGGTCCCGGGACAGACAATCAGCCCCAGCATTTT
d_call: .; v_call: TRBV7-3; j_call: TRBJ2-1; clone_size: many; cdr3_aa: CASSQVGVNEQFF; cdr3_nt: TGTGCCAGCAGCCAGGTGGGCGTCAATGAGCAGTTCTTC
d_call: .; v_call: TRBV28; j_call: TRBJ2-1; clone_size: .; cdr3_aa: CASSFLGRGRNEQFF; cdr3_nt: TGTGCCAGCAGTTTTTTAGGGAGGGGGCGAAATGAGCAGTTCTTC
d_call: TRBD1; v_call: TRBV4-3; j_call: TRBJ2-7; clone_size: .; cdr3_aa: CASSQAPGQGSYEQYF; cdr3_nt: TGCGCCAGCAGCCAAGCCCCGGGACAGGGGTCCTACGAGCAGTACTTC
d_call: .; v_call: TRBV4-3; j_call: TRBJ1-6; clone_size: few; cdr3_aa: CASSQATDSPLHF; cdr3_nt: TGCGCCAGCAGCCAGGCTACAGATTCACCCCTCCACTTT
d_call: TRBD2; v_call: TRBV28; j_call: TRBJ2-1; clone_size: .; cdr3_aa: CASSYRLAGYEQFF; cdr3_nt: TGTGCCAGCAGTTACAGACTAGCGGGGTATGAGCAGTTCTTC
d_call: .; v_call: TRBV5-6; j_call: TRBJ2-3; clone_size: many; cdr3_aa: CASSPWGAGVFESTDTQYF; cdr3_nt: TGTGCCAGCAGCCCCTGGGGAGCGGGTGTTTTCGAAAGCACAGATACGCAGTATTTT
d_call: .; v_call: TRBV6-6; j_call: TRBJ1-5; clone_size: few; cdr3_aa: CASSYAVNQPQHF; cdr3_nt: TGTGCCAGCAGTTACGCAGTAAATCAGCCCCAGCATTTT
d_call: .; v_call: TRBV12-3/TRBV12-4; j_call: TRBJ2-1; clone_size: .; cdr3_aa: CASTSTVAGGAGNEQFF; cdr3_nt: TGTGCCAGCACCAGCACCGTAGCTGGGGGGGCCGGGAATGAGCAGTTCTTC
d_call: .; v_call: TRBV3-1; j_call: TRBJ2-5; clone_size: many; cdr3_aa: CASSQDRAPGTQYF; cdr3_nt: TGTGCCAGCAGCCAAGACCGGGCGCCAGGGACCCAGTACTTC
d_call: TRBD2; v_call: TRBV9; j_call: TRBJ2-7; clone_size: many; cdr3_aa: CASSVEGTSGDEQYF; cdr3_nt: TGTGCCAGCAGCGTAGAAGGGACTAGCGGGGACGAGCAGTACTTC
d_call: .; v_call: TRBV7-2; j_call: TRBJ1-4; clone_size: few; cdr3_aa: CASSLVPQGGEKLFF; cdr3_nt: TGTGCCAGCAGCTTAGTCCCGCAAGGGGGTGAAAAACTGTTTTTT